The present T cell receptor (beta chain) was sequenced within a study of post-analysis software for immune sequencing data. Across the study: Relapsing-remitting, secondary progressive and progressive-relapsing courses of multiple sclerosis were included.

This clonotype showed up just a few times. Its target is unknown. Study results and caveats: Patients carried five TRBV segments more frequently than controls did, and TRBV5-6, TRBV5-1 and TRBV20-1 were among them.

This CDR3 comprises 16 residues. V shed 2 bases and J 5 bases; nucleotides not matched to a gene: 6. Germline V gives CDR1 SGHVS, CDR2 FNYEAQ. Unique-molecular-identifier-tagged TCR beta cDNA libraries were used. A population of roughly 0.9 to 11 million T cells gave rise to roughly 500,000 cDNA molecules. TCRdb re-analysed the PCR reads in MiXCR, keeping a single row per CDR3 protein. The data contain 700,000 to 800,000 distinct CDR3 sequences, roughly 27% of them seen just once; the ten biggest clones take up roughly 0.53%. The chain couples TRBV7-6 to TRBJ1-1; 12 nucleotides agree with TRBD1. The sequenced sample consisted of blood. This clonotype was obtained from a girl aged 5-17 years with multiple sclerosis. The CDR3: CASSLTPGQGATEAFF. CDR3 DNA: TGTGCCAGCAGCTTAACCCCGGGACAGGGGGCGACTGAAGCTTTCTTT.